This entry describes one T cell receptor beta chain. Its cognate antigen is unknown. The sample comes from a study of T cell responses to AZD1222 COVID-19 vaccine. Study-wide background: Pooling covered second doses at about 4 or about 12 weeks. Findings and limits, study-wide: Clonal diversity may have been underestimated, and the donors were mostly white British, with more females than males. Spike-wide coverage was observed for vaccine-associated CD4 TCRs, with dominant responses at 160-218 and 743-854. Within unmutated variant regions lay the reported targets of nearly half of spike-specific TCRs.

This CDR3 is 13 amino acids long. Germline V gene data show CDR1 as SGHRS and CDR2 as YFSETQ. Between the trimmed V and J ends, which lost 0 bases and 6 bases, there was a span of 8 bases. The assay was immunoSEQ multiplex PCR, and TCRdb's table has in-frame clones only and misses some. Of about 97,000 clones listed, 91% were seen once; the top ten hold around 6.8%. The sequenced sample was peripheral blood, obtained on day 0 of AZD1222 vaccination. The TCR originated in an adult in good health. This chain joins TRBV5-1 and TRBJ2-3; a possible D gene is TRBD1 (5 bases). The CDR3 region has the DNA TGCGCCAGCAGCTTGGTATACAGGGATACGCAGTATTTT. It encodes CASSLVYRDTQYF.